This T cell receptor beta chain comes out of a study of spatial heterogeneity in lung cancer. This clonotype was detected many times. Its antigen is still unknown. Each CDR3 protein is one row after TCRdb ran MiXCR on the 5' RACE reads. Here the sample spans about 27,000 distinct CDR3 sequences, 7.1% being singletons. Whole-study findings and limits: Tracking of tumor mutation counts was seen in expanded intratumoral alpha and beta TCR counts.

Time point meaning: sample taken at primary tumor resection. No cells were sorted before sequencing. The whole RNA sequenced was extracted from tumor, nontumor lung or frozen PBMC. This CDR3 comprises 12 residues. Germline V gives CDR1 MDHEN, CDR2 SYDVKM. V was pared by 5 bases and J by 8 bases, with 11 bases between. The sequencing here drew on lung tumor tissue, taken at surgery. The genes are TRBV28 and TRBJ2-3; D gene ambiguous. The clonotype was recovered from a male donor with early-stage non-small cell lung cancer. This chain's CDR3 is CASSLTPRTQYF. The CDR3 region has the DNA TGTGCCAGCAGTCTCACTCCACGTACGCAGTATTTT.